The 30 T cell receptor beta chains below come from one sample, sequenced in a study of Graves' ophthalmopathy and Graves' hyperthyroidism. RNA transcripts yielded amplified TCR beta CDR3 regions. Investigators did first-round RT-PCR with HTBI primers, then second-round multiplex PCR. TCRdb fed the multiplex PCR reads into MiXCR, producing one record per CDR3 protein. Found here are around 1.1 million distinct CDR3 sequences, around a third of them singletons; the top ten hold over 8.5%. The material sequenced was peripheral blood or thyroid tissue (not recorded which). Source of these receptors: an adult man with Graves' hyperthyroidism.

This clonotype has ten or more counts. This chain connects TRBV7-6 to TRBJ2-2; D is unclear. CDR3 length: 14 amino acids. The germline V gene encodes CDR1 SGHVS and CDR2 FNYEAQ. Trimming left V 5 bases short and J 5 bases short, with 12 bases between. The CDR3 bases are TGTGCCAGCAGCCCGGAAGAATTAACCGGGGAGCTGTTTTTT. Translated, it gives CASSPEELTGELFF.

The table lists this clonotype with many counts. The CDR3 here is CASSQENNLNGYTF. Here the CDR3 DNA reads TGCGCCAGCAGCCAAGAGAACAATTTGAATGGCTACACCTTC. The rearrangement joins TRBV4-1 to TRBJ1-2; D unclear. Trimming left V 0 bases short and J 6 bases short, with 11 bases between. Germline V gene sequence: CDR1 MGHRA, CDR2 YSYEKL. This CDR3 spans 14 amino acids.

In its sample, this clonotype was seen many times. The chain carries TRBV7-2 and TRBJ2-5, with unresolved D. V gave up 5 bases and J gave up 5 bases, with 6 bases separating them. This CDR3 spans 11 amino acids. CDR1 is SGHTA and CDR2 is FQGNSA in the germline V gene. CDR3 bases: TGTGCCAGCAGCAATTCGGAGACCCAGTACTTC. This translates into CASSNSETQYF.

This clonotype appeared once. V and J are TRBV29-1 and TRBJ2-7, with 9 bases lining up with TRBD1. Trimming removed 6 bases from V and 4 bases from J; junction bases left unmatched: 13. CDR3 length equals 15 residues. CDR1 SQVTM and CDR2 ANQGSEA come from the germline V gene. Written as DNA, the CDR3 is TGCAGCGTCGCAGTAAACGGGACAGGGACGTACGAGCAGTACTTC. Translation: CSVAVNGTGTYEQYF.

This clonotype came up a few times. This sequence joins TRBV30 and TRBJ1-5; D is possibly TRBD1 (6 bases). Germline V gene sequence: CDR1 GTSNPN, CDR2 SVGIG (reference sequence). The CDR3 is made up of 14 amino acids. Trimming shortened V by 1 base and J by 5 bases, and 12 bases separated the two germline ends. In DNA, the CDR3 is TGTGCCTGGAGTGCTGACAGGAGGGATCAGCCCCAGCATTTT. It yields the protein CAWSADRRDQPQHF.

V is TRBV19 and J is TRBJ2-2; 12 nucleotides match TRBD2. CDR3 size: 14 residues. Losses at the gene ends were 9 bases for V and 4 bases for J; bases not matched to a gene: 3. Germline assignment: CDR1 LNHDA and CDR2 SQIVND (reference sequence). DNA of the CDR3: TGTGCCAGCGGACTAGCGGGAACCACCGGGGAGCTGTTTTTT. Its translation: CASGLAGTTGELFF.

This clonotype was detected ten times or more. The gene calls are TRBV19 and TRBJ1-3; unclear D gene. The CDR3 is made up of 13 amino acids. The germline CDR1 and CDR2 sequences are LNHDA and SQIVND (reference sequence). Trimming left V 10 bases short and J 0 bases short, with 10 bases between. The CDR3 reads CATVTYSGNTIYF. For the CDR3, the DNA is TGTGCCACCGTCACGTACTCTGGAAACACCATATATTTT.

This clonotype has a count of ten or more. The J gene is TRBJ1-4, the V gene TRBV19; tentatively, D is TRBD1 (5 bases). Per germline, CDR1 LNHDA and CDR2 SQIVND (reference sequence). With 5 bases removed from V and 4 bases from J, the gap between germline ends came to 17 bases. The CDR3 loop spans 16 amino acids. The CDR3 DNA follows: TGTGCCAGTAGTCCATCCGCCGGGAGGGGTAATGAAAAACTGTTTTTT. Translating gives CASSPSAGRGNEKLFF.

The rearrangement uses TRBV3-1 and TRBJ1-1; 7 bases match TRBD1. CDR3 length: 16 amino acids. V shed 2 bases and J 0 bases; nucleotides not matched to a gene: 6. Germline assignment: CDR1 LGHDT and CDR2 YNNKEL (reference sequence). CDR3 loop: CASSQRRTGMNTEAFF. The CDR3 DNA is TGTGCCAGCAGCCAACGCAGGACAGGCATGAACACTGAAGCTTTCTTT.

The V gene is TRBV7-2, the J gene TRBJ1-2, with D maybe TRBD1 (5 bases). From germline, CDR1 is SGHTA and CDR2 FQGNSA. V gave up 5 bases and J gave up 9 bases, with 34 bases separating them. The CDR3 totals 19 residues. CDR3 DNA: TGTGCCAGCAGCAAGGGTCCGGGACTAGCGGGAGGGCCAGCCTCGAGCTACACCTTC. Its protein product is CASSKGPGLAGGPASSYTF.

The rearrangement uses TRBV7-6 and TRBJ1-1; tentatively, D is TRBD1 (5 bases). Germline V lookup: CDR1 SGHVS, CDR2 FNYEAQ. V shed 1 base and J shed 4 bases, with 16 bases lying between them. This CDR3 spans 16 amino acids. The CDR3 reads CASSLVVGGLSTEAFF. Here the CDR3 DNA reads TGTGCCAGCAGCTTAGTCGTCGGGGGATTGAGCACTGAAGCTTTCTTT.

This clonotype has a count of ten or more. The chain uses TRBV19 and TRBJ1-1, with 11 bases aligning to TRBD1. J lost 7 bases, V lost 3 bases, and 4 bases had no gene match. The CDR3 is 14 residues long. Per the germline V gene, CDR1 is LNHDA and CDR2 is SQIVND (reference sequence). Here the CDR3 DNA reads TGTGCCAGTAGTATTCGAGGGACAGGGGGTGAAGCTTTCTTT. This codes for CASSIRGTGGEAFF.

This clonotype has at least ten counts. The chain joins TRBV7-9 to TRBJ2-7, with 11 positions matching TRBD1. V lost 4 bases and J lost 2; bases outside the gene matches: 10. The germline V gene has CDR1 SEHNR and CDR2 FQNEAQ (reference sequence). The CDR3 sequence is 17 residues long. CDR3 nucleotide sequence: TGTGCCAGCAGCTCAAACCGAGGACAGGGGGCAACCTACGAGCAGTACTTC. Translation gives CASSSNRGQGATYEQYF.

V is TRBV5-8 and J is TRBJ2-7, with a weak D call TRBD2 (5 bases). V shed 4 bases and J shed 5 bases, with 16 bases lying between them. Per the germline V gene, CDR1 is SGHTS and CDR2 is YDEGEE. The CDR3 contains 14 residues. CDR3 residues: CASSLRTGPDEQYF. CDR3 coding DNA: TGTGCCAGCAGCCTACGGACTGGTCCTGACGAGCAGTACTTC.

This sequence joins TRBV5-4 and TRBJ2-5, with 9 nucleotides matching TRBD2. V lost 2 bases and J lost 4; bases outside the gene matches: 9. The CDR3 is 16 residues long. From germline, CDR1 is SGHNT and CDR2 YYREEE (reference sequence). The CDR3 bases are TGTGCCAGCAGCTTTGGGGCTAGCGGGGTTGGAGAGACCCAGTACTTC. Its translation is CASSFGASGVGETQYF.

This clonotype was observed many times. The CDR3 nucleotides are TGTGCCAGCAGCCGAGACATGGGCACGACCCAGTACTTC. Its translation: CASSRDMGTTQYF. V is TRBV7-6 and J is TRBJ2-5; D gene uncertain. Germline V lookup: CDR1 SGHVS, CDR2 FNYEAQ. The ends were cut back, 5 bases at V and 7 bases at J, with 14 bases in the middle. This CDR3 comprises 13 residues.

There are many counts of this clonotype. The rearrangement joins TRBV7-3 to TRBJ2-5; D possibly corresponds to TRBD2 (5 bases). Trimming shortened V by 4 bases and J by 3 bases, and 9 bases separated the two germline ends. Germline V gene sequence: CDR1 SGHTA, CDR2 FQGTGA. The CDR3 has 13 residues. CDR3 in amino acids: CASSSEGEETQYF. The CDR3 DNA sequence: TGTGCCAGCAGCTCCGAGGGAGAAGAGACCCAGTACTTC. The variable domain in full, completed from reference TRBV7-3 and TRBJ2-5, reads GAGVSQTPSNKVTEKGKYVELRCDPISGHTALYWYRQSLGQGPEFLIYFQGTGAADDSGLPNDRFFAVRPEGSVSTLKIQRTERGDSAVYLCASSSEGEETQYFGPGTRLLVL.

The CDR3 protein is CASSEPDSLQGARGYTF. In DNA, the CDR3 is TGCGCCAGCAGTGAGCCGGACAGTCTACAAGGGGCTAGGGGCTACACCTTC. The V gene is TRBV10-2, the J gene TRBJ1-2, with D perhaps matching TRBD1 (6 bases). In germline, CDR1 is WSHSY, CDR2 SAAADI. The CDR3 covers 17 residues. Between the trimmed V and J ends, which lost 2 bases and 8 bases, there was a span of 24 bases.

This clonotype was seen repeatedly, ten times or more. The chain carries TRBV4-3 and TRBJ1-5; D is ambiguous. Germline V CDR1 and CDR2: LGHNA, YSLEER. The CDR3 length is 15 residues. Trimming removed 0 bases from V and 3 bases from J, with 9 bases in between. This CDR3 is CASSQDTGYNQPQHF. The CDR3 nucleotides are TGCGCCAGCAGCCAAGATACGGGTTACAATCAGCCCCAGCATTTT.

This clonotype has just a few counts. CDR3 DNA: TGTGCCAGCAGTTTAAAACCCGAACAGCCCCAGCATTTT. It specifies CASSLKPEQPQHF. The rearrangement links TRBV12-3 or TRBV12-4 to TRBJ1-5; D gene unclear. The CDR3 extends over 13 amino acids. V was cut by 2 bases and J by 7 bases, with 9 bases left in between.

The rearrangement uses TRBV15 and TRBJ2-5; D might be TRBD1 (6 bases). CDR3 size: 13 residues. Per germline, CDR1 LNHNV and CDR2 YYDKDF (reference sequence). Trimming took 5 bases from V and 9 from J, leaving 16 bases between them. CDR3 bases: TGTGCCACCAGCTACGGGGACAATCAGCCCCAGTACTTC. Its protein product is CATSYGDNQPQYF.

This clonotype occurred a few times. V usage is TRBV7-8 and J usage is TRBJ2-7, with D perhaps TRBD1 (6 bases). V was pared by 7 bases and J by 2 bases, with 21 bases between. CDR3 length: 16 amino acids. Germline CDR1 is SGHVS and CDR2 is FQNEAQ. The CDR3 DNA follows: TGTGCCAGCATCGAGGGAGTCAGGGGTCCGACCTACGAGCAGTACTTC. Translated, it gives CASIEGVRGPTYEQYF. The full variable domain, completed using reference TRBV7-8 and TRBJ2-7, is GAGVSQSPRYKVAKRGQDVALRCDPISGHVSLFWYQQALGQGPEFLTYFQNEAQLDKSGLPSDRFFAERPEGSVSTLKIQRTQQEDSAVYLCASIEGVRGPTYEQYFGPGTRLTVT.

This clonotype was recorded a few times. CDR3 in DNA: TGTGCCAGCAGGTCCGGGACAGGGGGCTGGGGGATCACCGGGGAGCTGTTTTTT. Encoded protein: CASRSGTGGWGITGELFF. The rearrangement uses TRBV12-3 or TRBV12-4 and TRBJ2-2; 12 nucleotides line up with TRBD1. CDR3 length equals 18 residues. With 6 bases clipped from V and 4 bases from J, the junction kept 12 bases outside the gene matches.

This clonotype has just a few counts. V is TRBV7-2 and J is TRBJ1-1, with 10 bases lining up with TRBD1. The CDR3 covers 14 residues. V lost 5 bases and J lost 3; bases outside the gene matches: 3. Germline V lookup: CDR1 SGHTA, CDR2 FQGNSA. In DNA, the CDR3 is TGTGCCAGCAGCCAGGACAGGGGGTACACTGAAGCTTTCTTT. Translating it yields CASSQDRGYTEAFF.

V usage is TRBV20-1 and J usage is TRBJ2-3, with a tentative D call TRBD2 (5 bases). The CDR3 loop spans 13 amino acids. V was cut by 3 bases and J by 4 bases, with 11 bases left in between. The germline gives CDR1 DFQATT, CDR2 SNEGSKA (reference sequence). The DNA for the CDR3 is TGCAGTGCTAGCTATCGGGATTCAGATACGCAGTATTTT. Amino acids: CSASYRDSDTQYF.

The gene calls are TRBV7-9 and TRBJ1-2, with no clear D. CDR1 is SEHNR, CDR2 FQNEAQ, per germline (reference sequence). The CDR3 has 14 residues. The V and J ends lost 4 bases and 8 bases respectively, with 17 bases between them. DNA of the CDR3: TGTGCCAGCAGCTCCAGGACCGGAAAGGGCGGCTACACCTTC. Its protein product is CASSSRTGKGGYTF.

The chain links TRBV10-3 to TRBJ2-7; 8 bases line up with TRBD1. Germline loops: CDR1 ENHRY, CDR2 SYGVKD. The V segment lost 6 bases and the J segment 3 bases; nucleotides outside the gene matches: 10. There are 15 residues in the CDR3. The CDR3 protein is CAISQQGEMGYEQYF. The CDR3 DNA reads TGTGCCATCAGCCAACAGGGGGAGATGGGCTACGAGCAGTACTTC.

In the case of this clonotype: Just one base apart from a much larger clone, this may be a read error. V and J are TRBV24-1 and TRBJ2-2; D not resolved. From germline, CDR1 is KGHDR and CDR2 SFDVKD. CDR3 size: 15 residues. V lost 5 bases and J 3 bases, leaving 12 bases between the germline ends. The CDR3 sequence is CATSGVRPHTGELFF. CDR3 DNA sequence: TGTGCCACCAGTGGCGTACGGCCGCACACCGGGGAGCTGTTTTTT.

This clonotype was observed at least ten times. The chain joins TRBV29-1 to TRBJ2-7; D might be TRBD1 or TRBD2, each matching 5 bases. The germline V gene has CDR1 SQVTM and CDR2 ANQGSEA. Trimming took off 8 bases at V and 5 bases at J, with 16 bases between the two ends. The CDR3 loop spans 12 amino acids. CDR3 sequence reads: CSTAVEGNEQYF. The CDR3 coding sequence is TGCAGCACGGCAGTCGAGGGGAACGAGCAGTACTTC.

This clonotype was found once. This CDR3 reads CASSDDRSNEKLFF. CDR3 nucleotides: TGTGCCAGCAGTGACGACAGATCAAATGAAAAACTGTTTTTT. The V call is TRBV6-5, the J call TRBJ1-4, with D perhaps matching TRBD1 (5 bases). Trimming removed 5 bases from V and 5 bases from J, with 12 bases in between. Germline CDR1 is MNHEY and CDR2 is SVGAGI. The CDR3 sequence is 14 residues long.